This T cell receptor beta chain was recorded in a study of response to subunit inactivated influenza vaccine. TCRdb recomputed calls from the RT-PCR reads with MiXCR, one row per CDR3 protein. The sample comprises more than 550,000 distinct CDR3 sequences, approximately 10% of which are singletons, and roughly a tenth rests with the top ten. V was trimmed by 0 bases and J by 7 bases, leaving 15 bases between them. The germline gives CDR1 SEHNR, CDR2 FQNEAQ (reference sequence). There are 16 residues in the CDR3. This clonotype occurred a few times. The chain employs TRBV7-9 and TRBJ2-2; D remains ambiguous. Sequenced material: PBMCs from blood, taken on the day of vaccination. This receptor was identified in a man aged 45 to 65 who received an inactivated influenza vaccine. The CDR3 nucleotides read TGTGCCAGCAGCTTAGCTCGGGTTTTCATTGGCGGGGAGCTGTTTTTT. Translating gives CASSLARVFIGGELFF.